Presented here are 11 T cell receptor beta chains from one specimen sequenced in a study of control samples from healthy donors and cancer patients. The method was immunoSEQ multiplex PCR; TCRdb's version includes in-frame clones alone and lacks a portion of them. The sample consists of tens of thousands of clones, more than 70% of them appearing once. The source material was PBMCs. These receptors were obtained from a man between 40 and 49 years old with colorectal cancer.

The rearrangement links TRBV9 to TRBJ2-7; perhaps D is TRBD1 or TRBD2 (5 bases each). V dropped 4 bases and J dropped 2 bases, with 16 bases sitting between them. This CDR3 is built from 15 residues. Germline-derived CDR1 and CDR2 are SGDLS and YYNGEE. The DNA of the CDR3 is TGTGCCAGCAGCCCCACCGGGACGTACACCTACGAGCAGTACTTC. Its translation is CASSPTGTYTYEQYF.

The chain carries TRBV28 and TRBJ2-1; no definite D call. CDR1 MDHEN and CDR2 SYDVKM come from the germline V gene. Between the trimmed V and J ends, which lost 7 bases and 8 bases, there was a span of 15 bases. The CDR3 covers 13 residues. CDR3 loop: CASKKTRIHEQFF. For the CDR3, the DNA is TGTGCCAGCAAAAAAACCAGGATCCATGAGCAGTTCTTC.

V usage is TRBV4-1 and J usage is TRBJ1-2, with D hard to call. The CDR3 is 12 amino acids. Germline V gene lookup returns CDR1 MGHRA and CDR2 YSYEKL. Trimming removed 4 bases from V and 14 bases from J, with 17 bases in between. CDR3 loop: CASSPGWGARTF. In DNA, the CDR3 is TGCGCCAGCAGCCCGGGTTGGGGAGCGCGAACCTTC.

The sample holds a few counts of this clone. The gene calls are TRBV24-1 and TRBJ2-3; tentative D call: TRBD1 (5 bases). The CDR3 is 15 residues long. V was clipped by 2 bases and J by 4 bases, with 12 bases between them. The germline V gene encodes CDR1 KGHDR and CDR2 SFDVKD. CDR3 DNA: TGTGCCACCAGTGATTATGGAAGGGGCCCAGATACGCAGTATTTT. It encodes CATSDYGRGPDTQYF.

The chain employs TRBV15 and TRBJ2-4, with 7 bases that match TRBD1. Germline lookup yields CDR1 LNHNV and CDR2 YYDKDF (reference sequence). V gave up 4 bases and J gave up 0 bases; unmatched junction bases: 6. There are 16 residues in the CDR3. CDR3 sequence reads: CATSNGQALAKNIQYF. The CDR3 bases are TGTGCCACCAGCAATGGACAGGCTCTAGCCAAAAACATTCAGTACTTC.

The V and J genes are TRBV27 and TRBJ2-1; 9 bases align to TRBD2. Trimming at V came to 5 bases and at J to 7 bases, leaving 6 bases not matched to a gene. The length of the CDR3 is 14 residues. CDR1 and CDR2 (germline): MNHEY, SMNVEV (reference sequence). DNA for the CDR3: TGTGCCAGCAGTCCCCGACTAGCGGAGAATGAGCAGTTCTTC. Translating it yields CASSPRLAENEQFF.

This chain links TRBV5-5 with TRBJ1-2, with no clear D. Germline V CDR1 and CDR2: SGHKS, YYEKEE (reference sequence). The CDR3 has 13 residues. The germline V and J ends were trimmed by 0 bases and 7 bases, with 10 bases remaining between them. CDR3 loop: CASSLDGGGGYTF. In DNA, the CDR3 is TGTGCCAGCAGCTTGGACGGTGGAGGTGGCTACACCTTC.

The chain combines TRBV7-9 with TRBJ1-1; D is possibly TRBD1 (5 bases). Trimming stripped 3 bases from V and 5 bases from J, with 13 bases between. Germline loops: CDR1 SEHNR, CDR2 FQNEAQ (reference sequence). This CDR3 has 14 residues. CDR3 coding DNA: TGTGCCAGCAGCTTCACCTCAGGGTGGACTGAAGCTTTCTTT. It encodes CASSFTSGWTEAFF.

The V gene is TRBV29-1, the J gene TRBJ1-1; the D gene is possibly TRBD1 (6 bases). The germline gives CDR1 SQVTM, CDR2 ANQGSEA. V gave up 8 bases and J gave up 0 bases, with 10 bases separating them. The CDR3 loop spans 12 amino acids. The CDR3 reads CSIRQVNTEAFF. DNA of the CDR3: TGCAGCATTCGACAGGTGAACACTGAAGCTTTCTTT.

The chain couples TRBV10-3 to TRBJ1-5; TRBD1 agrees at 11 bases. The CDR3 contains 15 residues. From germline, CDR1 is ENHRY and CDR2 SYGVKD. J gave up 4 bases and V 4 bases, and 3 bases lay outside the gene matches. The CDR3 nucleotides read TGTGCCATCAGTGTGGACAGGGGGCTTAATCAGCCCCAGCATTTT. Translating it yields CAISVDRGLNQPQHF.

The CDR3 reads CASSIDRSGYTF. For the CDR3, the DNA is TGTGCCAGCAGTATTGACAGAAGCGGCTACACCTTC. The V call is TRBV2, the J call TRBJ1-2; D possibly corresponds to TRBD1 (5 bases). Germline V gives CDR1 SNHLY, CDR2 FYNNEI. The V end lost 5 bases, the J end lost 8 bases, and 12 bases lay between the germline ends. The CDR3 extends over 12 amino acids.